These 20 T cell receptor beta chains were sequenced from one sample in a study of T cell changes during pregnancy in multiple sclerosis. Only in-frame clones appear in the TCRdb table, and some are missing; sequencing was by immunoSEQ multiplex PCR. The profile shows about 44,000 clones, around nine tenths of them singletons. Sequences were derived from CD4+ T cells from peripheral blood mononuclear cells, sampled before pregnancy. All receptors derive from a female donor with multiple sclerosis, enrolled in a pregnancy study.

The chain joins TRBV7-2 to TRBJ2-5; 8 bases are a match to TRBD2. The CDR3 contains 16 residues. J gave up 12 bases and V 4 bases, and 19 bases lay outside the gene matches. CDR1 and CDR2 from the germline V gene are SGHTA and FQGNSA. This CDR3 is CASSSGGPRYGREEYF. CDR3 nucleotide sequence: TGTGCCAGCAGCTCCGGGGGCCCGAGATACGGGAGGGAAGAGTACTTC.

The chain combines TRBV7-8 with TRBJ1-3; 9 nucleotides align to TRBD1. The germline gives CDR1 SGHVS, CDR2 FQNEAQ. This CDR3 spans 16 amino acids. V lost 5 bases, J lost 2 bases, and 7 bases stayed unmatched. CDR3 in amino acids: CASSPATGGAGNTIYF. For the CDR3, the DNA is TGTGCCAGCAGCCCCGCGACAGGGGGGGCTGGAAACACCATATATTTT.

The J gene is TRBJ2-6, the V gene TRBV30, with 10 positions matching TRBD1. Trimming took 5 bases from V and 4 from J; bases not matched to a gene: 11. The CDR3 loop spans 17 amino acids. From germline, CDR1 is GTSNPN and CDR2 SVGIG (reference sequence). CDR3 sequence reads: CAWWAGTGEEGANVLTF. The CDR3 nucleotides read TGTGCCTGGTGGGCAGGGACAGGGGAGGAAGGGGCCAACGTCCTGACTTTC.

J is TRBJ1-5 and V is TRBV19; TRBD1 matches at 8 bases. V was pared by 3 bases and J by 2 bases, with 3 bases of the junction left unmatched. The CDR3 runs 15 residues. The V gene's germline CDR1 is LNHDA and CDR2 SQIVND (reference sequence). The CDR3 loop reads CASSMETGGNQPQHF. CDR3 DNA: TGTGCCAGTAGTATGGAGACAGGGGGCAATCAGCCCCAGCATTTT.

This chain joins TRBV6-5 and TRBJ2-2; 7 bases align to TRBD1. In germline, CDR1 is MNHEY, CDR2 SVGAGI. V shed 6 bases and J 4 bases; nucleotides not matched to a gene: 8. The CDR3 contains 15 residues. CDR3: CASRSQGFLTGELFF. The CDR3, as DNA: TGTGCCAGCAGATCACAGGGGTTTCTCACCGGGGAGCTGTTTTTT.

The genes are TRBV19 and TRBJ2-4; 7 nucleotides match TRBD1. Germline V lookup: CDR1 LNHDA, CDR2 SQIVND (reference sequence). This CDR3 is 15 amino acids long. V lost 2 bases to trimming and J lost 3 bases; unmatched junction nucleotides: 4. The CDR3 DNA reads as TGTGCCAGTAGTATACAGGGGGTTGGCAAAAACATTCAGTACTTC. The encoded protein is CASSIQGVGKNIQYF.

V is TRBV28 and J is TRBJ2-7; maybe TRBD2 (6 bases). Trimming removed 7 bases from V and 2 bases from J, with 12 bases in between. CDR1 MDHEN and CDR2 SYDVKM come from the germline V gene. The CDR3 has 13 amino acids. CDR3 in amino acids: CASTRWGAYEQYF. In DNA form, the CDR3 reads TGTGCCAGCACCCGGTGGGGGGCCTACGAGCAGTACTTC.

The genes are TRBV4-2 and TRBJ2-6; 9 positions match TRBD1. V lost 3 bases and J lost 0; bases outside the gene matches: 9. This CDR3 contains 19 residues. Germline lookup yields CDR1 LGHNA and CDR2 YNFKEQ. In DNA form, the CDR3 reads TGTGCCAGCAGCCACTCACAGGGGGCCTCGCTCTCTGGGGCCAACGTCCTGACTTTC. Its protein product is CASSHSQGASLSGANVLTF.

The V call is TRBV19, the J call TRBJ2-3, with 8 nucleotides matching TRBD1. The trim removed 4 bases at V and 1 base at J, leaving 7 bases unmatched. Per germline, CDR1 LNHDA and CDR2 SQIVND (reference sequence). The length of the CDR3 is 16 residues. Written as DNA, the CDR3 is TGTGCCAGTAGTAGACGACAGGGGCTTGGCACAGATACGCAGTATTTT. Protein product: CASSRRQGLGTDTQYF.

The chain joins TRBV7-8 to TRBJ2-7; 8 positions match TRBD2. The CDR3 runs to 16 residues. Per the germline V gene, CDR1 is SGHVS and CDR2 is FQNEAQ. V trimming: 3 bases; J trimming: 7 bases; junction bases outside the gene matches: 14. The CDR3 region is CASSLLAQLLAGEQYF. For the CDR3, the DNA is TGTGCCAGCAGCTTGCTGGCCCAGCTATTAGCGGGGGAGCAGTACTTC.

The chain recombines TRBV4-3 with TRBJ1-3; D call uncertain. V shed 0 bases and J shed 0 bases, with 9 bases lying between them. The CDR3 covers 16 residues. In germline, CDR1 is LGHNA, CDR2 YSLEER. The CDR3 here is CASSQDWAGSGNTIYF. In DNA form, the CDR3 reads TGCGCCAGCAGCCAAGATTGGGCAGGCTCTGGAAACACCATATATTTT.

The sample holds one count of this clone. The rearrangement links TRBV18 to TRBJ1-1; D uncertain. Germline V gene sequence: CDR1 KGHSH, CDR2 LQKENI. The CDR3 consists of 14 residues. Trimming shortened V by 2 bases and J by 0 bases, and 7 bases separated the two germline ends. CDR3 sequence: CASSPKDMNTEAFF. In DNA form, the CDR3 reads TGTGCCAGCTCACCAAAAGACATGAACACTGAAGCTTTCTTT.

CDR3 region: CASSNRDDTEAFF. The CDR3 coding sequence is TGTGCCAGCAGTAACAGGGATGACACTGAAGCTTTCTTT. V is TRBV6-6 and J is TRBJ1-1; possible D gene TRBD1, 6 bases. Germline CDR1 is MNHNY and CDR2 is SVGAGI (reference sequence). The V end lost 5 bases, the J end lost 3 bases, and 10 bases lay between the germline ends. The CDR3 contains 13 residues.

This chain connects TRBV6-6 to TRBJ2-5, with 8 bases matching TRBD2. The CDR3 runs to 16 residues. Germline V gives CDR1 MNHNY, CDR2 SVGAGI (reference sequence). With V trimmed by 2 bases and J by 2 bases, 7 bases remained unmatched. The CDR3 coding sequence is TGTGCCAGCAGTTACCCCTCGGGGGGGCCGCAAGAGACCCAGTACTTC. Translated, it gives CASSYPSGGPQETQYF.

The chain employs TRBV19 and TRBJ2-1, with 7 bases aligning to TRBD1. The CDR3 consists of 15 residues. CDR1 LNHDA and CDR2 SQIVND come from the germline V gene (reference sequence). Germline trimming cut 1 base from V and 7 bases from J; bases unmatched to any gene: 7. The CDR3 is CASSIVRGGGNEQFF. Written as DNA, the CDR3 is TGTGCCAGTAGTATAGTGCGAGGGGGCGGGAATGAGCAGTTCTTC. Using reference TRBV19 and TRBJ2-1 for the parts outside the CDR3, the full variable domain is DGGITQSPKYLFRKEGQNVTLSCEQNLNHDAMYWYRQDPGQGLRLIYYSQIVNDFQKGDIAEGYSVSREKKESFPLTVTSAQKNPTAFYLCASSIVRGGGNEQFFGPGTRLTVL.

This chain connects TRBV5-4 to TRBJ1-5; D unresolved. The ends were cut back, 1 base at V and 0 bases at J, with 5 bases in the middle. CDR1 and CDR2 (germline): SGHNT, YYREEE (reference sequence). The CDR3 contains 14 residues. DNA of the CDR3: TGTGCCAGCAGCTTGCCAGGTAGCAATCAGCCCCAGCATTTT. This encodes CASSLPGSNQPQHF.

The chain has TRBV15 and TRBJ2-1; 7 nucleotides agree with TRBD1. CDR1 is LNHNV, CDR2 YYDKDF, per germline (reference sequence). J gave up 10 bases and V 0 bases, and 6 bases lay outside the gene matches. This CDR3 spans 14 amino acids. This CDR3 reads CATSRERQGREQFF. In nucleotides, the CDR3 is TGTGCCACCAGCAGAGAAAGACAGGGCCGAGAGCAGTTCTTC.

V usage is TRBV7-2 and J usage is TRBJ1-2; 8 nucleotides match TRBD1. J was trimmed by 8 bases and V by 1 base; bases with no gene match: 0. The CDR3 totals 12 residues. Germline values: CDR1 SGHTA, CDR2 FQGNSA. CDR3 protein: CASSLDRGGYTF. CDR3 DNA sequence: TGTGCCAGCAGCTTAGACAGGGGGGGCTACACCTTC.

This chain connects TRBV7-3 to TRBJ2-2; TRBD2 agrees at 8 bases. V lost 6 bases and J lost 5; bases outside the gene matches: 8. The CDR3 is 15 residues long. Per the germline V gene, CDR1 is SGHTA and CDR2 is FQGTGA. The CDR3: CASRSAGEGTGELFF. The CDR3 DNA sequence: TGTGCCAGCAGGTCAGCGGGAGAAGGTACCGGGGAGCTGTTTTTT.

The chain joins TRBV4-1 to TRBJ2-1; possible D gene TRBD1, 6 bases. Between the trimmed V and J ends, which lost 0 bases and 2 bases, there was a span of 11 bases. This CDR3 comprises 16 residues. Germline V gene data show CDR1 as MGHRA and CDR2 as YSYEKL. The CDR3 loop reads CASSQDRGQTYNEQFF. Here the CDR3 DNA reads TGCGCCAGCAGCCAAGATAGAGGACAGACCTACAATGAGCAGTTCTTC.